A selection of T cell receptor beta chains follows, all from one sample in a study of T cell repertoires in cytomegalovirus infection. Their recognized antigens are unknown. TCRdb used MiXCR to reprocess the reads, holding one entry per CDR3 protein. The sample records hundreds of thousands of distinct CDR3 sequences, approximately 32% being singletons. The material was cultured PBMCs, obtained from culture after CMV antigen stimulation. The receptors come from a human donor in good health (CMV status not recorded). Some clones in this sample may be carry-over from other donors' samples. Each CDR3 is given with its conserved first and last residue. Fields, in order: CDR3 protein, CDR3 DNA, J gene, clone size, V gene, D gene. D genes are given only for firm matches. The size of a clone is reported for some rows only, either as once, few or many, or as a class for expanded clones.

CDR3 protein: CASSYRSTGNTEAFF
CDR3 DNA: TGTGCCAGCAGCTATAGATCGACAGGGAACACTGAAGCTTTCTTT
J gene: TRBJ1-1
clone size: many
V gene: TRBV7-2
D gene: -

CDR3 protein: CASSRLAENTDTQYF
CDR3 DNA: TGCGCCAGCAGCCGACTAGCGGAAAACACAGATACGCAGTATTTT
J gene: TRBJ2-3
clone size: few
V gene: TRBV5-1
D gene: TRBD2

CDR3 protein: CASSYSSPIRLRSEAFF
CDR3 DNA: TGTGCCAGCAGTTACTCGAGCCCCATAAGATTACGTTCTGAAGCTTTCTTT
J gene: TRBJ1-1
clone size: many
V gene: TRBV6-6
D gene: -

CDR3 protein: CSVVLGTDYGYTF
CDR3 DNA: TGCAGCGTTGTCCTAGGGACAGACTATGGCTACACCTTC
J gene: TRBJ1-2
clone size: once
V gene: TRBV29-1
D gene: TRBD1

CDR3 protein: CASSWGGRMNTEAFF
CDR3 DNA: TGTGCCAGCAGCTGGGGGGGACGTATGAACACTGAAGCTTTCTTT
J gene: TRBJ1-1
clone size: -
V gene: TRBV5-6
D gene: -

CDR3 protein: CAISEGTSGRMSEQFF
CDR3 DNA: TGTGCCATCAGTGAGGGGACTAGCGGGAGGATGAGTGAGCAGTTCTTC
J gene: TRBJ2-1
clone size: -
V gene: TRBV10-3
D gene: TRBD2

CDR3 protein: CASSLGGLLAGGSMTDTQYF
CDR3 DNA: TGTGCCAGCAGCTTAGGGGGTCTGCTAGCGGGAGGCTCCATGACAGATACGCAGTATTTT
J gene: TRBJ2-3
clone size: few
V gene: TRBV13
D gene: TRBD2

CDR3 protein: CASSLAAPSGANVLTF
CDR3 DNA: TGTGCCAGCAGCTTAGCAGCTCCCTCTGGGGCCAACGTCCTGACTTTC
J gene: TRBJ2-6
clone size: -
V gene: TRBV11-2
D gene: -

CDR3 protein: CASRRGGNEAFF
CDR3 DNA: TGCGCCAGCAGACGGGGGGGAAATGAAGCTTTCTTT
J gene: TRBJ1-1
clone size: -
V gene: TRBV4-3
D gene: -

CDR3 protein: CAWSPGTGNYEQYF
CDR3 DNA: TGTGCCTGGAGTCCGGGGACAGGAAACTACGAGCAGTACTTC
J gene: TRBJ2-7
clone size: -
V gene: TRBV30
D gene: TRBD1

CDR3 protein: CASSTGGKRQNQPQHF
CDR3 DNA: TGTGCCAGTAGTACCGGAGGGAAAAGACAGAATCAGCCCCAGCATTTT
J gene: TRBJ1-5
clone size: few
V gene: TRBV19
D gene: -

CDR3 protein: CASSLQTRTQYF
CDR3 DNA: TGTGCCAGCAGCCTTCAAACACGTACGCAGTATTTT
J gene: TRBJ2-3
clone size: few
V gene: TRBV14
D gene: -

CDR3 protein: CASSHPTARETQYF
CDR3 DNA: TGTGCCAGCAGCCACCCGACGGCCCGAGAGACCCAGTACTTC
J gene: TRBJ2-5
clone size: few
V gene: TRBV7-8
D gene: -

CDR3 protein: CSVRQSGNTIYF
CDR3 DNA: TGCAGCGTTAGACAATCTGGAAACACCATATATTTT
J gene: TRBJ1-3
clone size: few
V gene: TRBV29-1
D gene: -

CDR3 protein: CASSSGQPYEQYF
CDR3 DNA: TGTGCCAGCAGCTCCGGACAGCCCTACGAGCAGTACTTC
J gene: TRBJ2-7
clone size: -
V gene: TRBV7-8
D gene: -

CDR3 protein: CASRQSGQGAYEQYF
CDR3 DNA: TGTGCCAGCAGACAATCAGGACAGGGGGCCTACGAGCAGTACTTC
J gene: TRBJ2-7
clone size: few
V gene: TRBV7-9
D gene: TRBD1

CDR3 protein: CASTQTDSGNTIYF
CDR3 DNA: TGTGCCAGCACCCAGACGGACTCTGGAAACACCATATATTTT
J gene: TRBJ1-3
clone size: -
V gene: TRBV6-1
D gene: -

CDR3 protein: CASSLVVQPQHF
CDR3 DNA: TGTGCCAGCAGTTTAGTGGTTCAGCCCCAGCATTTT
J gene: TRBJ1-5
clone size: -
V gene: TRBV12-3/TRBV12-4
D gene: -

CDR3 protein: CASSPLAGAVEQYF
CDR3 DNA: TGTGCCAGTAGTCCTCTGGCGGGAGCGGTCGAGCAGTACTTC
J gene: TRBJ2-7
clone size: -
V gene: TRBV19
D gene: TRBD2

CDR3 protein: CASSAGRESYNEQFF
CDR3 DNA: TGTGCCAGCAGTGCGGGGCGGGAGTCCTACAATGAGCAGTTCTTC
J gene: TRBJ2-1
clone size: -
V gene: TRBV6-6
D gene: TRBD2

CDR3 protein: CASSSRTSGRAVYNEQFF
CDR3 DNA: TGTGCCAGCAGCTCTAGGACTAGCGGGAGGGCCGTCTACAATGAGCAGTTCTTC
J gene: TRBJ2-1
clone size: -
V gene: TRBV7-8
D gene: TRBD2

CDR3 protein: CASSQDRGTGGAGTEAFF
CDR3 DNA: TGTGCCAGCAGCCAAGATCGTGGGACAGGGGGCGCCGGCACTGAAGCTTTCTTT
J gene: TRBJ1-1
clone size: many
V gene: TRBV3-1
D gene: TRBD1